This T cell receptor beta chain was sequenced for a study of cytomegalovirus exposure and HLA in healthy donors. Turning to the study itself: An earlier analysis identified more than 90 million unique TCR beta sequences in 170 million or so T cells.

The study ran its PCR with 60 Vbeta and 13 Jbeta primers. Original processing notes: An analysis performed later counted 72 million or so unique TCR beta chains (roughly 11 million of them shared). Assay used: immunoSEQ multiplex PCR; TCRdb lists only in-frame clones, some missing. V, J and clone size derive from that table, while D and trimming were established from the DNA sequence. The sample includes some 150,000 clones, 70% to 80% seen only once; the top ten take under 2%. Study-wide results and limits: TCR beta chain V- and J-gene trimming was linked, in a later analysis, to a missense variant in DCLRE1C. Most CMV-associated TCR beta chains were later found to appear HLA-restricted.

Notes on this clone: The antigen remains unidentified.

Losses at the gene ends were 4 bases for V and 2 bases for J; bases not matched to a gene: 9. The CDR3 loop spans 16 amino acids. Germline assignment: CDR1 SNHLY and CDR2 FYNNEI. This TCR was recovered from a female donor in good health and CMV-seropositive. V usage is TRBV2 and J usage is TRBJ2-3, with 7 bases lining up with TRBD2. The specimen was PBMCs. CDR3 sequence (DNA): TGTGCCAGCAGTGCCTCCAGCGGGAATCCCACAGATACGCAGTATTTT. Translated: CASSASSGNPTDTQYF.